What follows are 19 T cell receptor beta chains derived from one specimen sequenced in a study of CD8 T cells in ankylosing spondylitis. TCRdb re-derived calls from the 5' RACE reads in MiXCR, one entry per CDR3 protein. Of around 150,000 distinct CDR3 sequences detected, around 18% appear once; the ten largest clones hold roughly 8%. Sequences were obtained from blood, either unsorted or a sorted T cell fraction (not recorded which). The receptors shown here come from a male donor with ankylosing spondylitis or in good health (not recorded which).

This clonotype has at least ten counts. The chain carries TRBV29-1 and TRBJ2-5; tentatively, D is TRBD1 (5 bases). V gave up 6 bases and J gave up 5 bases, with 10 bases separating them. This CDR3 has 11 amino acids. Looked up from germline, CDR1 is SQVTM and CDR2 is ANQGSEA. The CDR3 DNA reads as TGCAGCGTGATGGCAGGGGAGACCCAGTACTTC. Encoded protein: CSVMAGETQYF.

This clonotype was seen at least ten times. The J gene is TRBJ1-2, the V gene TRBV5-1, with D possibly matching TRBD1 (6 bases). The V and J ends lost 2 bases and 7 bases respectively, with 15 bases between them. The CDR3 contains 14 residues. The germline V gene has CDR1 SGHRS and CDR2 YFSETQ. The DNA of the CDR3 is TGCGCCAGCAGCTTACAGGGATTCTTCGCTGGCTACACCTTC. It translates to CASSLQGFFAGYTF.

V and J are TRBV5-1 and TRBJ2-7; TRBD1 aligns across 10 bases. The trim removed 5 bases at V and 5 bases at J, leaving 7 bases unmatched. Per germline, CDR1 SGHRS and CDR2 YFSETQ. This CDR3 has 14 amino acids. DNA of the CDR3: TGCGCCAGCAGACTACCGGGACAGGGGAACGAGCAGTACTTC. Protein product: CASRLPGQGNEQYF.

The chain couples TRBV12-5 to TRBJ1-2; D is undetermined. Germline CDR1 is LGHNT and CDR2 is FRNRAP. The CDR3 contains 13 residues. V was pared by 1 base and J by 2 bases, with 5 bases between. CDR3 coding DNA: TGTGCTAGTGGTTTGGCGGGAAACTATGGCTACACCTTC. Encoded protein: CASGLAGNYGYTF.

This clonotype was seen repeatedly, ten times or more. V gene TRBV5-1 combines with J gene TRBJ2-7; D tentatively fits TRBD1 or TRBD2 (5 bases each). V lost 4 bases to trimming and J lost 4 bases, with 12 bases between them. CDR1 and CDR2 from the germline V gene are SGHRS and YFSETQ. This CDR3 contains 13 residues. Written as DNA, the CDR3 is TGCGCCAGCAGCCCGGGACCTATTTACGAGCAGTACTTC. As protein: CASSPGPIYEQYF.

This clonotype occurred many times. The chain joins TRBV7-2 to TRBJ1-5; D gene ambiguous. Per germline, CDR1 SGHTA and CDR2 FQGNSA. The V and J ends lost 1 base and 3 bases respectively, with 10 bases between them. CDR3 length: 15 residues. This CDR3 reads CASSLVSGFNQPQHF. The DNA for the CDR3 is TGTGCCAGCAGCTTAGTCTCGGGTTTCAATCAGCCCCAGCATTTT.

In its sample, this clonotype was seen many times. The CDR3 reads CASSPTKTSWGGYTF. The CDR3 DNA is TGTGCCAGCAGCCCGACTAAGACTTCGTGGGGAGGCTACACCTTC. The chain uses TRBV12-3 or TRBV12-4 and TRBJ1-2; D uncertain. V was clipped by 6 bases and J by 8 bases, with 22 bases between them. The CDR3 runs 15 residues.

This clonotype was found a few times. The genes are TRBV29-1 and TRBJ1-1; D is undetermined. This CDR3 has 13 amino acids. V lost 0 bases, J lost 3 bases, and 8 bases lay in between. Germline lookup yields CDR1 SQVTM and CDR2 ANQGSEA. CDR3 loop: CSVEDGEYTEAFF. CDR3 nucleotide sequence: TGCAGCGTTGAAGATGGGGAGTACACTGAAGCTTTCTTT.

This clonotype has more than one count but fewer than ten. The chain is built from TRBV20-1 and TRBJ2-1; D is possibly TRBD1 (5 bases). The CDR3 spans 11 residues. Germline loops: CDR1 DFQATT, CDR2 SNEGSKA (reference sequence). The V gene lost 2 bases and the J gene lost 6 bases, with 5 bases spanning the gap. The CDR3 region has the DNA TGCAGTGCTAGACAGGGCAATGAGCAGTTCTTC. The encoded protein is CSARQGNEQFF.

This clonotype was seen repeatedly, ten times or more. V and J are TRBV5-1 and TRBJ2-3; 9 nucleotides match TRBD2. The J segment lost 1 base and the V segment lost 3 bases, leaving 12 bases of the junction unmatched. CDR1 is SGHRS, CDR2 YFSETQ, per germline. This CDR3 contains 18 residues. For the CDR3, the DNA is TGCGCCAGCAGCTCGGATCCCCCTAGCGGGACCCGCACAGATACGCAGTATTTT. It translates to CASSSDPPSGTRTDTQYF.

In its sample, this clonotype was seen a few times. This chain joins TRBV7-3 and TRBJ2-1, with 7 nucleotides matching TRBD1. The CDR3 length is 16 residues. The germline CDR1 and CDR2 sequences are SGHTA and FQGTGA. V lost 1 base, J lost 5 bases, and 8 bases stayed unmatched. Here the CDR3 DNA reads TGTGCCAGCAGCTTAAGCCGGGACAGCGGACACAATGAGCAGTTCTTC. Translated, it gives CASSLSRDSGHNEQFF. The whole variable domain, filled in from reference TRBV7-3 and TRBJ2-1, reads GAGVSQTPSNKVTEKGKYVELRCDPISGHTALYWYRQSLGQGPEFLIYFQGTGAADDSGLPNDRFFAVRPEGSVSTLKIQRTERGDSAVYLCASSLSRDSGHNEQFFGPGTRLTVL.

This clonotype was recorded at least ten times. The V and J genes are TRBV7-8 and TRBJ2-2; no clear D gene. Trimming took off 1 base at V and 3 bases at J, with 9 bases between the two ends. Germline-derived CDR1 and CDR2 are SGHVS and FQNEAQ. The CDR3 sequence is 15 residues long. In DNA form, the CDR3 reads TGTGCCAGCAGCTTAGGCGACTGGGACACCGGGGAGCTGTTTTTT. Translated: CASSLGDWDTGELFF.

CDR3 in DNA: TGTGCCAGCAGGCGGACAGGCTCCTACGAGCAGTACTTC. It encodes CASRRTGSYEQYF. The chain couples TRBV28 to TRBJ2-7; TRBD1 agrees at 7 bases. This CDR3 contains 13 residues. The ends lost 6 bases at V and 0 bases at J; junction bases unmatched: 2. Germline CDR1 reads MDHEN; CDR2 reads SYDVKM.

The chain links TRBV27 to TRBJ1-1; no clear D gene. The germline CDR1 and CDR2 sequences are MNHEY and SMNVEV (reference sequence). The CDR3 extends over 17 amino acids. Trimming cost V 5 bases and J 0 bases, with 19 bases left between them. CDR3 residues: CASSRKRPSVMNTEAFF. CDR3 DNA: TGTGCCAGCAGTCGGAAGCGGCCGTCAGTCATGAACACTGAAGCTTTCTTT.

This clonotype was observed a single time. CDR3 sequence reads: CASRSLAASSYEQYF. In DNA form, the CDR3 reads TGTGCCAGCAGATCACTAGCGGCGAGCTCCTACGAGCAGTACTTC. This chain links TRBV12-3 or TRBV12-4 with TRBJ2-7; 8 positions agree with TRBD2. CDR3 size: 15 residues. The V segment lost 6 bases and the J segment 0 bases; nucleotides outside the gene matches: 7.

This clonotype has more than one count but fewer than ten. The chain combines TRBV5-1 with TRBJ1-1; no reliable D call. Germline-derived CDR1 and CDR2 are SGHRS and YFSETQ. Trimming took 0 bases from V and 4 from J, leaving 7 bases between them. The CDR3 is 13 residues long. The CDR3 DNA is TGCGCCAGCAGCTTGGGCAGCACCACTGAAGCTTTCTTT. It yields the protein CASSLGSTTEAFF.

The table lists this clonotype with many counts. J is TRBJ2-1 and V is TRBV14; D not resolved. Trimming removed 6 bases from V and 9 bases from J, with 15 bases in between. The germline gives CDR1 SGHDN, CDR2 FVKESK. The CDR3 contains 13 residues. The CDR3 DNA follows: TGTGCCAGCAGTTGGCGTGCGGCAGCTGAGCAGTTCTTC. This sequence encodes CASSWRAAAEQFF.

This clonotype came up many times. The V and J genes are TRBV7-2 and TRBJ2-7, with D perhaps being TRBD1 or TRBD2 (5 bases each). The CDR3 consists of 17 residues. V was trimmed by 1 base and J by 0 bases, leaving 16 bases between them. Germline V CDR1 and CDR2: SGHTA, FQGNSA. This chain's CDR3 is CASSLVTGLRVSYEQYF. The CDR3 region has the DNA TGTGCCAGCAGCTTAGTGACGGGGCTGCGAGTCTCCTACGAGCAGTACTTC.

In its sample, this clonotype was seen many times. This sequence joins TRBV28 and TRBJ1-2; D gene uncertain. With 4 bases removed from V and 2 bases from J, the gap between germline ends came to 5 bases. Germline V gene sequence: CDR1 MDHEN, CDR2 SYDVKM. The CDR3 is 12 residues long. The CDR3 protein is CASSSVNYGYTF. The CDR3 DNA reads TGTGCCAGCAGTTCCGTCAACTATGGCTACACCTTC.